The entry that follows covers one T cell receptor (beta chain) sequence. Repertoires were generated with immunoSEQ multiplex PCR, while TCRdb's copy carries only in-frame clones and drops some. The repertoire has around 67,000 clones, approximately 88% of them found once; the top ten carry approximately 19%. The data are from a study of blood T cell repertoires in COVID-19. Study details: Samples representing acute and convalescent COVID-19 were sourced from the United States, Italy and Spain. T cells, B-cell-depleted T cells, or PBMCs provided the cDNA or gDNA that served as material.

The V end lost 3 bases, the J end lost 7 bases, and 9 bases lay between the germline ends. CDR3 size: 12 residues. Germline assignment: CDR1 MDHEN and CDR2 SYDVKM. The chain recombines TRBV28 with TRBJ1-1, with D unclear. Input material: peripheral blood. This receptor was identified in a woman older than 75 with acute or convalescent COVID-19. CDR3 sequence (DNA): TGTGCCAGCAGTTTCATTTACAGTGAAGCTTTCTTT. Translation gives CASSFIYSEAFF.